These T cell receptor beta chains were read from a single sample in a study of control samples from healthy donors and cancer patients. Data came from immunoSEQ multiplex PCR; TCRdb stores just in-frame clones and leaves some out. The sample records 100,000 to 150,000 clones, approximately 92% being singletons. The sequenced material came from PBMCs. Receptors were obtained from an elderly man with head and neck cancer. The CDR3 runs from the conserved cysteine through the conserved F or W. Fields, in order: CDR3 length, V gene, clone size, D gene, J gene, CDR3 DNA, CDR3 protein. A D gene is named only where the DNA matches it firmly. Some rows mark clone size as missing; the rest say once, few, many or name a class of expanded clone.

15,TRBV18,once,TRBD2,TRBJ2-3,TGTGCCAGCTCACCCGGACTAGCGGGAGCAGATACGCAGTATTTT,CASSPGLAGADTQYF
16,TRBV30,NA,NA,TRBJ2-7,TGTGCCTGGAGTGCGGACAGTCCCTACGTCCACTACGAGCAGTACTTC,CAWSADSPYVHYEQYF
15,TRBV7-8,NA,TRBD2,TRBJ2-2,TGTGCCAGCAGCTTAGTCCGGGGGGGCACCGGGGAGCTGTTTTTT,CASSLVRGGTGELFF
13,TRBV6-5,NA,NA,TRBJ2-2,TGTGCCAGCAGGATCCCTCTTACCGGGGAGCTGTTTTTT,CASRIPLTGELFF
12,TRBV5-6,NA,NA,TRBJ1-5,TGTGCCAGCAGCACCTCGTCCGGGCCCCAGCATTTT,CASSTSSGPQHF
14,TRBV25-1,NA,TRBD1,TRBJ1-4,TGTGCCAGCGCAGGGACAGCAACTAATGAAAAACTGTTTTTT,CASAGTATNEKLFF
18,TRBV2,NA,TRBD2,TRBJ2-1,TGTGCCAGCAGCCGTAACGTTGTGACTAGCGGGACCTACAATGAGCAGTTCTTC,CASSRNVVTSGTYNEQFF
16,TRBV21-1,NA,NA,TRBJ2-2,TGTGCCAGCAACGTGGAGGCGACCCCGAACACCGGGGAGCTGTTTTTT,CASNVEATPNTGELFF
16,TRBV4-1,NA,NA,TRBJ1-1,TGCGCCAGCAGCCAAGATTGGCAGGGAAGGAACACTGAAGCTTTCTTT,CASSQDWQGRNTEAFF
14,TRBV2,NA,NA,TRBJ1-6,TGTGCCAGCAGTGAATCACAGATCTATTCACCCCTCCACTTT,CASSESQIYSPLHF
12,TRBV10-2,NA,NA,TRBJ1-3,TGCGCCAGCAGTGGCTCTGGAAACACCATATATTTT,CASSGSGNTIYF
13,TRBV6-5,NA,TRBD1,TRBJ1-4,TGTGCCAGCAGTTACTCGACAGGGGGAAAACTGTTTTTT,CASSYSTGGKLFF
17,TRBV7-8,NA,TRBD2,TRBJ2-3,TGTGCCAGCAGCCTCGCGGTAGCGGGACCCCTCACAGATACGCAGTATTTT,CASSLAVAGPLTDTQYF
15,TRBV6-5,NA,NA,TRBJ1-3,TGTGCCAGCAGTTTGAACGCTGACTCTGGAAACACCATATATTTT,CASSLNADSGNTIYF
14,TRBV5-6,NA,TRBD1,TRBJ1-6,TGTGCCAGCAGCTTGGGACAGGGGGGTTCACCCCTCCACTTT,CASSLGQGGSPLHF
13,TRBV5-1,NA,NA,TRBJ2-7,TGCGCCAGCAGCAGACAGGAATCCTACGAGCAGTACTTC,CASSRQESYEQYF
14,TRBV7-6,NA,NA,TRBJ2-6,TGTGCCAGCAGCTTGGGGGCGGGGGCCAACGTCCTGACTTTC,CASSLGAGANVLTF
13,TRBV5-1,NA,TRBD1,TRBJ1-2,TGCGCCAGCAGCTCGACAGGGGACTATGGCTACACCTTC,CASSSTGDYGYTF
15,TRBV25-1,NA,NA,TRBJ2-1,TGTGCCAGCAGTGATAGCGGACGGAGCTACAATGAGCAGTTCTTC,CASSDSGRSYNEQFF
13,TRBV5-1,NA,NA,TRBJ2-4,TGCGCCAGCACAGGGGCGGTTAAAAACATTCAGTACTTC,CASTGAVKNIQYF
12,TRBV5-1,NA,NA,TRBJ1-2,TGCGCCAGCAGCTTGGCGGGGAATGGCTACACCTTC,CASSLAGNGYTF
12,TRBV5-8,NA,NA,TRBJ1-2,TGTGCCAGCAGCTTGATCGACTATGGCTACACCTTC,CASSLIDYGYTF
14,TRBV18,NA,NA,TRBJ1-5,TGTGCCAGCTCAGAAGGACAGTACAATCAGCCCCAGCATTTT,CASSEGQYNQPQHF
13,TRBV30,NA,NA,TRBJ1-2,TGTGCCCGCACACGAGGGGGGATAGAAGGCTACACCTTC,CARTRGGIEGYTF
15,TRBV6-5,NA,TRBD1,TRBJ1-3,TGTGCCAGCAATACAGGGGGCTTATCTGGAAACACCATATATTTT,CASNTGGLSGNTIYF
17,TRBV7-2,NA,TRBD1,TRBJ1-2,TGTGCCAGCAGCCCCGGGACAGGGGGTGGGGGGGACTATGGCTACACCTTC,CASSPGTGGGGDYGYTF
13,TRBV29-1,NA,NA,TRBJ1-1,TGCAGCGTAGAACAGGATCTGAACACTGAAGCTTTCTTT,CSVEQDLNTEAFF
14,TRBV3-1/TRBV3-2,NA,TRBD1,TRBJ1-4,TGTGCCAGCAGCCCGGGACAGAGGAATGAAAAACTGTTTTTT,CASSPGQRNEKLFF
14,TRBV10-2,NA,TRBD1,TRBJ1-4,TGCGCCAGCACGCGGTACAGGGGTGAGGAAAAACTGTTTTTT,CASTRYRGEEKLFF
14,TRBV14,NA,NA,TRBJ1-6,TGTGCCAGCAGCCAAGCAGGTTTCAATTCACCCCTCCACTTT,CASSQAGFNSPLHF
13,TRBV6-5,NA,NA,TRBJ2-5,TGTGCCATCGAAAGACGGGGGAGGGAGACCCAGTACTTC,CAIERRGRETQYF
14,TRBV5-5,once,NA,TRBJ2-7,TGTGCCAGCAGCTTCGTGGGCGGATCCTACGAGCAGTACTTC,CASSFVGGSYEQYF
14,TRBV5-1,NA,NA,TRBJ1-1,TGCGCCAGCAGCCCGGGGACCCCCACCACTGAAGCTTTCTTT,CASSPGTPTTEAFF
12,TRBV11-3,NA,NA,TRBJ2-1,TGTGCCAGCAGCCGGCGATACAATGAGCAGTTCTTC,CASSRRYNEQFF
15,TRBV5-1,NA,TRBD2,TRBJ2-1,TGCGCCAGCAGCTCCTTGCCGGGACTACAGAATGAGCAGTTCTTC,CASSSLPGLQNEQFF
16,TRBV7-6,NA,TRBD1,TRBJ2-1,TGTGCCAGCAGCTTAGCAGCCGGGACAGCCATAAATGAGCAGTTCTTC,CASSLAAGTAINEQFF
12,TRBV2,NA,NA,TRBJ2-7,TGTGCCAGCAGTGACCTAGTTAGCGAGCAGTACTTC,CASSDLVSEQYF
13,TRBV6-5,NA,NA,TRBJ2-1,TGTGCCAGCAGTTACTCTCCGTTTGCTGAGCAGTTCTTC,CASSYSPFAEQFF
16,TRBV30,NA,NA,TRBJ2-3,TGTGCCTGGAGTGTAAAGTTCGCCGGGGTTGTAGATACGCAGTATTTT,CAWSVKFAGVVDTQYF
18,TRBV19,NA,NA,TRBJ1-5,TGTGCCAGTAGTATAGGAGAAGACAGGCTGTATAGCAATCAGCCCCAGCATTTT,CASSIGEDRLYSNQPQHF
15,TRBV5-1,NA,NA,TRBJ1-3,TGCGCCAGCAGATTAGACGGGACACACGGAAACACCATATATTTT,CASRLDGTHGNTIYF
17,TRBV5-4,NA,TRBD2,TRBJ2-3,TGTGCCAGCGCGCCGAGGCGGGGGGGCCAGAGCACAGATACGCAGTATTTT,CASAPRRGGQSTDTQYF
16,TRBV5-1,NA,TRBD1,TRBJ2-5,TGCGCCAGCAGCTTAAGGGGGCGGACCTTGGGCGAGACCCAGTACTTC,CASSLRGRTLGETQYF
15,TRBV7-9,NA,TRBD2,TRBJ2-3,TGTGCCAGCAGCATCGGGACTAGCGGCACAGATACGCAGTATTTT,CASSIGTSGTDTQYF
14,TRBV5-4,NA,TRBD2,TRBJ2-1,TGTGCCAGCAGCTTACTAGCGGCGGTCAATGAGCAGTTCTTC,CASSLLAAVNEQFF
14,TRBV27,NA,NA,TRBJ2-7,TGTGCCAGCAGTTTAAAGGTCGTAGGGGGCGAGCAGTACTTC,CASSLKVVGGEQYF
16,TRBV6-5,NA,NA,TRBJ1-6,TGTGCCAGCAGTTACATGGGTCCCCCTAGTAATTCACCCCTCCACTTT,CASSYMGPPSNSPLHF
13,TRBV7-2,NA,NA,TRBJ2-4,TGTGCCAGCAGCCCACAGGGAAGGGGCATTCAGTACTTC,CASSPQGRGIQYF
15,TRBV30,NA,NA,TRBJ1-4,TGTGCCTGGAGTGTAGCGGGGCTGAGTAATGAAAAACTGTTTTTT,CAWSVAGLSNEKLFF
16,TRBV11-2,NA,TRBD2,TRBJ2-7,TGTGCCAGCAGCTTAGTCGGACTCGCCGGGAGGTACGAGCAGTACTTC,CASSLVGLAGRYEQYF
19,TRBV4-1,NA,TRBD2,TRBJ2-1,TGCGCCAGCAGCCAAGACAGACTAGCGGGAGGTGGCTCCTACAATGAGCAGTTCTTC,CASSQDRLAGGGSYNEQFF
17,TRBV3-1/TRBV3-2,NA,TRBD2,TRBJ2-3,TGTGCCAGCAGCCAAGGCCTGACTAGCGGGGGAACAGATACGCAGTATTTT,CASSQGLTSGGTDTQYF
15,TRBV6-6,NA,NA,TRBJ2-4,TGTGCCAGCAGTCCCCGGGGGTTAGCCAAAAACATTCAGTACTTC,CASSPRGLAKNIQYF
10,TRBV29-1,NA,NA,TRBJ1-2,TGCAGCGTTGCCAAGGATGGCTACACCTTC,CSVAKDGYTF
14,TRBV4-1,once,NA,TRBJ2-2,TGCGCCAGCAGCCCGGTCGGGGTATCCGGGGAGCTGTTTTTT,CASSPVGVSGELFF